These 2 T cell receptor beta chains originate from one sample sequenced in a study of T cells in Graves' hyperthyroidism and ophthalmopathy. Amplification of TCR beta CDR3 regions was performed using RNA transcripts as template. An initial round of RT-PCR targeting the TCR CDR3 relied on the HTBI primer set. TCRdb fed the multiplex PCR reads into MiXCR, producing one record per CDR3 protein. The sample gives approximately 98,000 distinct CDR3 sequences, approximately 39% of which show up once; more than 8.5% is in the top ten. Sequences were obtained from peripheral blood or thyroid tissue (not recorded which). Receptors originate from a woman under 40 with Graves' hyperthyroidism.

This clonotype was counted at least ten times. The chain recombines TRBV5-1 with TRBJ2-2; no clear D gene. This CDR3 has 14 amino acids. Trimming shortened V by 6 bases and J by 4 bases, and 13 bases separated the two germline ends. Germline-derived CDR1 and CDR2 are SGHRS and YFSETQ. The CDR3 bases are TGCGCCAGCACCTCTTTGGTCCCCACCGGGGAGCTGTTTTTT. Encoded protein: CASTSLVPTGELFF.

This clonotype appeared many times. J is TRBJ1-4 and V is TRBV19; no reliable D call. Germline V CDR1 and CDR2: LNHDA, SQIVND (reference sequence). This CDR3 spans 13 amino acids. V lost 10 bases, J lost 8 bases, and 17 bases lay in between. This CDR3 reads CATSTSRREKLFF. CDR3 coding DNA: TGTGCCACCTCGACGTCCCGGCGGGAAAAACTGTTTTTT.